These 4 T cell receptor beta chains originate from one sample sequenced in a study of blood T cell repertoires in COVID-19. The protocol was immunoSEQ multiplex PCR, while the TCRdb copy is restricted to in-frame clones and leaves out a portion. The sample carries more than 95,000 clones, roughly 69% recorded once. The specimen was peripheral blood. All receptors derive from a woman aged 70-85 years with acute or convalescent COVID-19.

The chain couples TRBV3-1 (or the pseudogene TRBV3-2) to TRBJ2-7, with 7 nucleotides matching TRBD2. V trimming: 2 bases; J trimming: 5 bases; junction bases outside the gene matches: 3. The CDR3 loop spans 13 amino acids. Germline CDR1 LGHDT, CDR2 YNNKEL (reference sequence). CDR3 in amino acids: CASSQFGGNEQYF. In DNA form, the CDR3 reads TGTGCCAGCAGCCAATTCGGGGGGAACGAGCAGTACTTC.

V and J are TRBV5-5 and TRBJ2-7; 7 bases fit TRBD1. The CDR3 totals 13 residues. The germline gives CDR1 SGHKS, CDR2 YYEKEE (reference sequence). V lost 4 bases, J lost 2 bases, and 3 bases stayed unmatched. The DNA of the CDR3 is TGTGCCAGCAGCAGGGGACAGCCCTACGAGCAGTACTTC. Translating it yields CASSRGQPYEQYF. Drawing the rest from reference TRBV5-5 and TRBJ2-7, the complete variable domain is DAGVTQSPTHLIKTRGQQVTLRCSPISGHKSVSWYQQVLGQGPQFIFQYYEKEERGRGNFPDRFSARQFPNYSSELNVNALLLGDSALYLCASSRGQPYEQYFGPGTRLTVT.

This chain links TRBV7-2 with TRBJ1-6, with TRBD1 matching 10 bases. V lost 5 bases and J lost 10; bases outside the gene matches: 14. The CDR3 is made up of 17 amino acids. Germline lookup yields CDR1 SGHTA and CDR2 FQGNSA. CDR3: CASSLRDRGGLGSPLHF. In DNA form, the CDR3 reads TGTGCCAGCAGCCTCCGGGACAGGGGAGGTTTGGGCTCACCCCTCCACTTT.

This clone was found once. This chain joins TRBV10-2 and TRBJ1-1; no reliable D call. The CDR3 runs 14 residues. V was clipped by 3 bases and J by 1 base, with 9 bases between them. Germline V lookup: CDR1 WSHSY, CDR2 SAAADI. CDR3 sequence reads: CASSDDDTNTEAFF. The CDR3 coding sequence is TGCGCCAGCAGTGATGATGACACGAACACTGAAGCTTTCTTT.